Listed below are T cell receptor beta chains from one sample, sequenced in a study of cytomegalovirus exposure and HLA in healthy donors. The table came from immunoSEQ multiplex PCR; TCRdb's copy has only in-frame clones and leaves some out. The sample shows approximately 60,000 clones, 92% of them seen only once. The specimen sequenced was PBMCs. All receptors derive from a woman aged 18 to 35 in good health and CMV-seronegative. The CDR3 runs from the conserved cysteine through the conserved F or W.

11	TRBJ1-1	TRBV6-1	CASTRGPEAFF
13	TRBJ1-2	TRBV11-3	CASSLDPRFGYTF
17	TRBJ2-5	TRBV28	CASRPSLGTGYQETQYF
11	TRBJ1-2	TRBV2	CASEVARGYTF
18	TRBJ1-6	TRBV6-1	CASSESWARGSYNSPLHF
15	TRBJ2-7	TRBV5-6	CASSAGTGGNNEQYF
16	TRBJ1-1	TRBV7-9	CASSPGQGTMNTEAFF
16	TRBJ2-7	TRBV4-1	CASSQETTSGRNEQYF
14	TRBJ1-1	TRBV19	CASTLGHLNTEAFF
13	TRBJ2-3	TRBV29-1	CSVSITNTDTQYF
15	TRBJ1-5	TRBV28	CASSLDSDSHQPQHF
15	TRBJ2-1	TRBV2	CASSGTSGRAYEQFF
13	TRBJ2-7	TRBV9	CASSVEMRDEQYF